This T cell receptor (beta chain) originates from a study of cytomegalovirus exposure and HLA in healthy donors. Study-level information: There were 117 million unique TCR beta sequences, drawn from around 180 million T cells, in an earlier analysis.

The germline V gene has CDR1 GTSNPN and CDR2 SVGIG (reference sequence). Trimming cost V 6 bases and J 5 bases, with 8 bases left between them. This CDR3 is built from 12 residues. Findings and caveats of the study: A later analysis associated 15,000 or so TCR beta sequences with HLA alleles at a 0.05 false discovery rate. Later analysis suggested most CMV-associated TCR beta chains were HLA-restricted.

With regard to this clone: Its antigen is not known.

PCR amplification relied on 60 Vbeta primers (plus 13 Jbeta primers). This table comes from immunoSEQ multiplex PCR, and its TCRdb copy is limited to in-frame clones, with some not included. This table has over 30,000 clones, less than 70% appearing once. The clonotype comes from a man aged 50 to 60 in good health and CMV-seropositive. Material: PBMCs. The chain links TRBV30 to TRBJ1-6, with a tentative D call TRBD1 (5 bases). CDR3 nucleotide sequence: TGTGCCTGTTCGGGGGATAATTCACCCCTCCACTTT. This encodes CACSGDNSPLHF. Together with reference TRBV30 and TRBJ1-6, the CDR3 gives the full variable domain: SQTIHQWPATLVQPVGSPLSLECTVEGTSNPNLYWYRQAAGRGLQLLFYSVGIGQISSEVPQNLSASRPQDRQFILSSKKLLLSDSGFYLCACSGDNSPLHFGNGTRLTVT.